The 15 T cell receptor beta chains given below trace back to one sample, sequenced in a study of blood T cells in healthy people across ages. Together with a sample-barcoded 5' primer, a J-beta primer mix was included in a second PCR lasting roughly 6 to 12 cycles. TCRdb re-derived calls from the 5' RACE reads in MiXCR, one entry per CDR3 protein. The sample carries about 1.1 million distinct CDR3 sequences, 35% to 45% recorded once. Sequencing was carried out using blood. The receptors shown here come from a young man in good health.

This clonotype occurred a few times. The chain carries TRBV29-1 and TRBJ2-3, with 7 positions matching TRBD1. CDR3 size: 14 residues. Germline loops: CDR1 SQVTM, CDR2 ANQGSEA. J was trimmed by 9 bases and V by 1 base; bases with no gene match: 10. The CDR3 coding sequence is TGCAGCGTTGAAGGCCCACCGACAGGGTGGACGCAGTATTTT. The encoded protein is CSVEGPPTGWTQYF.

This rearrangement joins TRBV28 to TRBJ2-2; unclear D gene. Germline V lookup: CDR1 MDHEN, CDR2 SYDVKM. The V end was cut by 0 bases, the J end by 3 bases, with 8 bases between. There are 15 residues in the CDR3. The CDR3 bases are TGTGCCAGCAGTTTATGGACTCGGGACACCGGGGAGCTGTTTTTT. It encodes CASSLWTRDTGELFF.

This clonotype was counted a few times. The V and J genes are TRBV20-1 and TRBJ2-5; no definite D call. The DNA matches TRBJ2-7 better at its end, which makes the J call doubtful. Germline loops: CDR1 DFQATT, CDR2 SNEGSKA (reference sequence). The CDR3 runs 13 residues. CDR3 residues: CSARALRTYEQYF. The CDR3 DNA is TGCAGTGCTAGAGCCTTGCGGACCTACGAGCAGTACTTC.

The chain employs TRBV20-1 and TRBJ1-2; maybe TRBD1 (6 bases). The CDR3 sequence is 13 residues long. Trimming took off 0 bases at V and 5 bases at J, with 10 bases between the two ends. The germline CDR1 and CDR2 sequences are DFQATT and SNEGSKA (reference sequence). CDR3 bases: TGCAGTGCTAGAGATACAGGGCGATATGGCTACACCTTC. Translation gives CSARDTGRYGYTF.

The rearrangement uses TRBV5-1 and TRBJ2-5; the D is unclear. The CDR3 runs to 15 residues. V was clipped by 0 bases and J by 1 base, with 10 bases between them. The germline gives CDR1 SGHRS, CDR2 YFSETQ. CDR3 nucleotides: TGCGCCAGCAGCTTGGATCCGGGTTTCCAAGAGACCCAGTACTTC. Translated, it gives CASSLDPGFQETQYF. Filled out from reference TRBV5-1 and TRBJ2-5, the complete variable domain reads KAGVTQTPRYLIKTRGQQVTLSCSPISGHRSVSWYQQTPGQGLQFLFEYFSETQRNKGNFPGRFSGRQFSNSRSEMNVSTLELGDSALYLCASSLDPGFQETQYFGPGTRLLVL.

In this sample, this clonotype turned up many times. This rearrangement joins TRBV5-1 to TRBJ1-2; TRBD1 is a possible D gene (5 bases). Per germline, CDR1 SGHRS and CDR2 YFSETQ. The V gene lost 0 bases and the J gene lost 5 bases, with 11 bases spanning the gap. The CDR3 covers 14 residues. CDR3 nucleotide sequence: TGCGCCAGCAGCTTGGAACAGGCTACATATGGCTACACCTTC. It encodes CASSLEQATYGYTF.

The rearrangement uses TRBV6-2 or TRBV6-3 and TRBJ2-5, with a weak D call TRBD1 (5 bases). The CDR3 has 17 amino acids. V dropped 5 bases and J dropped 11 bases, with 30 bases sitting between them. The germline CDR1 and CDR2 sequences are MNHEY and SVGEGT. CDR3 in DNA: TGTGCCAGCAGTCCGAGAAGTTTAAGGGGATCCTACAATGAGCAGTACTTC. It translates to CASSPRSLRGSYNEQYF.

The genes are TRBV7-2 and TRBJ1-5; 9 bases are a match to TRBD1. V was pared by 5 bases and J by 7 bases, with 6 bases of the junction left unmatched. The CDR3 is 14 residues long. The germline V gene has CDR1 SGHTA and CDR2 FQGNSA. The CDR3 is CASSVPGQGQPQHF. In DNA form, the CDR3 reads TGTGCCAGCAGCGTCCCGGGACAGGGCCAGCCCCAGCATTTT.

The chain combines TRBV6-5 with TRBJ1-1; unclear D gene. Looked up from germline, CDR1 is MNHEY and CDR2 is SVGAGI. V was trimmed by 4 bases and J by 1 base, leaving 10 bases between them. This CDR3 has 14 amino acids. For the CDR3, the DNA is TGTGCCAGCAGTTGGGCTGAACGGAACACTGAAGCTTTCTTT. Translating it yields CASSWAERNTEAFF.

The chain employs TRBV20-1 and TRBJ2-7; TRBD2 is a possible D gene (5 bases). In germline, CDR1 is DFQATT, CDR2 SNEGSKA (reference sequence). This CDR3 has 15 amino acids. V lost 4 bases and J 0 bases, leaving 16 bases between the germline ends. The CDR3 DNA reads as TGCAGTGCTACTACCTCCAAGCTAGCCTCCTACGAGCAGTACTTC. Translating gives CSATTSKLASYEQYF.

CDR3 protein: CSARDNRNTGELFF. As DNA, the CDR3 is TGCAGTGCTAGAGATAACAGAAACACCGGGGAGCTGTTTTTT. This chain joins TRBV20-1 and TRBJ2-2; D is undetermined. This CDR3 contains 14 residues. Germline loops: CDR1 DFQATT, CDR2 SNEGSKA (reference sequence). V was cut by 0 bases and J by 2 bases, with 7 bases left in between.

The rearrangement links TRBV24-1 to TRBJ1-1, with D maybe TRBD1 (5 bases). There are 12 residues in the CDR3. V shed 5 bases and J shed 4 bases, with 7 bases lying between them. Looked up from germline, CDR1 is KGHDR and CDR2 is SFDVKD. The CDR3 nucleotides are TGTGCCACCAGTGTGCAGGGCACTGAAGCTTTCTTT. As protein: CATSVQGTEAFF.

The DNA for the CDR3 is TGTGCCAGCAGCTTACGACAGGGGGCATGGAACACTGAAGCTTTCTTT. It yields the protein CASSLRQGAWNTEAFF. V usage is TRBV7-9 and J usage is TRBJ1-1; 10 nucleotides agree with TRBD1. Unmatched junction bases numbered 4, after V lost 2 bases and J lost 1 base. The CDR3 covers 16 residues. Germline V gene data show CDR1 as SEHNR and CDR2 as FQNEAQ (reference sequence).

This sequence joins TRBV20-1 and TRBJ2-5; D is unclear. V was cut by 5 bases and J by 0 bases, with 13 bases left in between. The CDR3 covers 14 residues. Germline loops: CDR1 DFQATT, CDR2 SNEGSKA (reference sequence). Here the CDR3 reads CSALGRLYQETQYF. CDR3 nucleotides: TGCAGTGCTCTCGGACGCCTTTACCAAGAGACCCAGTACTTC.

This clonotype was recorded a few times. The V gene is TRBV12-3 or TRBV12-4, the J gene TRBJ1-4; tentatively, D is TRBD1 (6 bases). V shed 0 bases and J shed 4 bases, with 12 bases lying between them. CDR3 size: 16 residues. The CDR3 nucleotides read TGTGCCAGCAGTTTAGCGGGGCAGGGACATAATGAAAAACTGTTTTTT. Translation gives CASSLAGQGHNEKLFF.